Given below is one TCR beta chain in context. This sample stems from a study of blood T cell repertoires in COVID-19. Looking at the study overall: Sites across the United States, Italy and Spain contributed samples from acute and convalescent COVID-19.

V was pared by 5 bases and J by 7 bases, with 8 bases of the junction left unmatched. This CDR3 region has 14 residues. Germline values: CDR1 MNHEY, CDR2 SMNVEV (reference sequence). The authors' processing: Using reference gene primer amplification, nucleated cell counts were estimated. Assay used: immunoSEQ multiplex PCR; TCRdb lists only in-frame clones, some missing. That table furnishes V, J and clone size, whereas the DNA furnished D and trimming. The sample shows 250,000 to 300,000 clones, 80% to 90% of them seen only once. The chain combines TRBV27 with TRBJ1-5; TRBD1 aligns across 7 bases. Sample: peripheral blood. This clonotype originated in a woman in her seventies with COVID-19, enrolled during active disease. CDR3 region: CASSPQTGPQPQHF. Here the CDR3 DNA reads TGTGCCAGCAGTCCCCAGACAGGGCCACAGCCCCAGCATTTT.